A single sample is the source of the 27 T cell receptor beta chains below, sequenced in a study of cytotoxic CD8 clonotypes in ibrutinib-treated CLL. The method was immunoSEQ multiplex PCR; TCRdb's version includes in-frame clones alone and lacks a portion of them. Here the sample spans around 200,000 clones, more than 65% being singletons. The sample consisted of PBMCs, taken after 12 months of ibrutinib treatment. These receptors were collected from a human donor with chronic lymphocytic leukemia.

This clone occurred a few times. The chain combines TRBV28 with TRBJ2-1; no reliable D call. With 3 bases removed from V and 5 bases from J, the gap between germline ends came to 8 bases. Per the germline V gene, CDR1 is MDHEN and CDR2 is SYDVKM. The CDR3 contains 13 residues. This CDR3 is CASSFEVDNEQFF. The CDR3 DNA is TGTGCCAGCAGTTTCGAGGTGGACAATGAGCAGTTCTTC.

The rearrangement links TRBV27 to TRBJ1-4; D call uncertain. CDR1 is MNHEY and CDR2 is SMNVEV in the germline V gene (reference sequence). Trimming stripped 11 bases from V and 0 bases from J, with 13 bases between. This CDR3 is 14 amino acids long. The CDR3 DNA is TGTGCCGCGTGTGGATCAACAACTAATGAAAAACTGTTTTTT. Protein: CAACGSTTNEKLFF.

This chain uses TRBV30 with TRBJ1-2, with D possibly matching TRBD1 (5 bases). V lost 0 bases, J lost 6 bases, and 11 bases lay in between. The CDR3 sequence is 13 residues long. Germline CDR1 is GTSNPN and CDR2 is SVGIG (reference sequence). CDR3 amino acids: CAWSVGTWNGYTF. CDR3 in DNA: TGTGCCTGGAGTGTAGGGACGTGGAATGGCTACACCTTC. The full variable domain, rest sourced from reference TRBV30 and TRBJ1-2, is SQTIHQWPATLVQPVGSPLSLECTVEGTSNPNLYWYRQAAGRGLQLLFYSVGIGQISSEVPQNLSASRPQDRQFILSSKKLLLSDSGFYLCAWSVGTWNGYTFGSGTRLTVV.

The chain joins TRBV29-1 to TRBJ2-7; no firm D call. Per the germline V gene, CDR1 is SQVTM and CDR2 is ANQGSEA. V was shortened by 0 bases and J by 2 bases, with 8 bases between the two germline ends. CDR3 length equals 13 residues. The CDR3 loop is CSVEDPKTYEQYF. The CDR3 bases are TGCAGCGTTGAAGACCCCAAAACCTACGAGCAGTACTTC.

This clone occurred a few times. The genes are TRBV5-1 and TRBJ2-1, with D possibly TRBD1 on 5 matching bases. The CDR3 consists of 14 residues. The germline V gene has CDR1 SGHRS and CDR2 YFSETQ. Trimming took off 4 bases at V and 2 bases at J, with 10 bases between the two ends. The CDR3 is CASSLGQTYNEQFF. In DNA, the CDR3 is TGCGCCAGCAGCCTAGGACAAACCTACAATGAGCAGTTCTTC.

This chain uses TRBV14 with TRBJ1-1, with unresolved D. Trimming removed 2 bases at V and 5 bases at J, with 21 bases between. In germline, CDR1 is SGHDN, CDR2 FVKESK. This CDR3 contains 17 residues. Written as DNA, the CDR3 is TGTGCCAGCAGCCAAAGTTTCGACCGGGCAAAGAAGACTGAAGCTTTCTTT. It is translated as CASSQSFDRAKKTEAFF. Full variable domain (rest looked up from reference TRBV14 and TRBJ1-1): EAGVTQFPSHSVIEKGQTVTLRCDPISGHDNLYWYRRVMGKEIKFLLHFVKESKQDESGMPNNRFLAERTGGTYSTLKVQPAELEDSGVYFCASSQSFDRAKKTEAFFGQGTRLTVV.

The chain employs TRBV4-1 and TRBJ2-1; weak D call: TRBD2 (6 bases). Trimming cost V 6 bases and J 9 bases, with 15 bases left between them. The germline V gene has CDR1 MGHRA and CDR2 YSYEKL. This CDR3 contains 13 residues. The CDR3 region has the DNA TGCGCCAGCAGTAGACTAGAGGTGGGTGAGCAGTTCTTC. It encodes CASSRLEVGEQFF.

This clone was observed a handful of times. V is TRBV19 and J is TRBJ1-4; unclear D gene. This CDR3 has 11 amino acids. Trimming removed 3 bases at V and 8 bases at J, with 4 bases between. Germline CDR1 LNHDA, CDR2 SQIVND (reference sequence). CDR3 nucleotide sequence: TGTGCCAGTAGTATCGCCGAAAAACTGTTTTTT. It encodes CASSIAEKLFF.

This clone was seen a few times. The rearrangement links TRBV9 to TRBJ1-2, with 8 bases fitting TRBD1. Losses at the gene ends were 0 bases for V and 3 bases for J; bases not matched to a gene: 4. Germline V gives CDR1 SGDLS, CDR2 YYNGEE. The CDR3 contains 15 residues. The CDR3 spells CASSVEAGGYYGYTF. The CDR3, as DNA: TGTGCCAGCAGCGTAGAAGCAGGGGGCTACTATGGCTACACCTTC.

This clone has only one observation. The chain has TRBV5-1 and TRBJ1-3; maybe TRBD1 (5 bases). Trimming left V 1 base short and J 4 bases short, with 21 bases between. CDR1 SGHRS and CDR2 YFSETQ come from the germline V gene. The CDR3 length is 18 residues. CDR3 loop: CASSLRPGLSLTGNTIYF. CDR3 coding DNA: TGCGCCAGCAGCTTGCGTCCGGGGCTCTCGCTTACGGGAAACACCATATATTTT.

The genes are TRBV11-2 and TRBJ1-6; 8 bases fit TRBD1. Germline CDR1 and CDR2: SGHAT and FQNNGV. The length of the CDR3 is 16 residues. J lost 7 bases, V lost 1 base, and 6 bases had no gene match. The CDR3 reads CASSLVVRGLNSPLHF. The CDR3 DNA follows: TGTGCCAGCAGCTTAGTGGTCAGGGGGCTAAATTCACCCCTCCACTTT.

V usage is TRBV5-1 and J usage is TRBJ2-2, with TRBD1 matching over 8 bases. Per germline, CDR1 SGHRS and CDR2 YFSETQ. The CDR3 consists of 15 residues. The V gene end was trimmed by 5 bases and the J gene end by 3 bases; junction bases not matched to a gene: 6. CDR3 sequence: CASSPRTGYTGELFF. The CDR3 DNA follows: TGCGCCAGCAGTCCCAGGACAGGGTACACCGGGGAGCTGTTTTTT.

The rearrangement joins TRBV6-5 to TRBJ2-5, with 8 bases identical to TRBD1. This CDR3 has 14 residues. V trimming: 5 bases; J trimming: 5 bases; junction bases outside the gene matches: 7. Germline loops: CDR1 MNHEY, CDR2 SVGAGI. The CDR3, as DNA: TGTGCCAGCAGTATCGACAGGGGAGCGGAGACCCAGTACTTC. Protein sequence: CASSIDRGAETQYF.

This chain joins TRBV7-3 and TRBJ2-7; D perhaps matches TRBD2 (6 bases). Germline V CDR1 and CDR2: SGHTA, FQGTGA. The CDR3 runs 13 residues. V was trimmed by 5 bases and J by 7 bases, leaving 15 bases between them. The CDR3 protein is CASSPTGGVEQYF. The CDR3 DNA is TGTGCCAGCAGCCCTACCGGGGGAGTAGAGCAGTACTTC.

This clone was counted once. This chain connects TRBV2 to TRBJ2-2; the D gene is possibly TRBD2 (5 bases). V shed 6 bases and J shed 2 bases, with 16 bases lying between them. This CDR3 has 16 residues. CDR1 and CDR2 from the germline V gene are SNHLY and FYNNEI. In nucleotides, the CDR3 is TGTGCCAGCAGCCCAACTACCCGGGGAAACACCGGGGAGCTGTTTTTT. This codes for CASSPTTRGNTGELFF.

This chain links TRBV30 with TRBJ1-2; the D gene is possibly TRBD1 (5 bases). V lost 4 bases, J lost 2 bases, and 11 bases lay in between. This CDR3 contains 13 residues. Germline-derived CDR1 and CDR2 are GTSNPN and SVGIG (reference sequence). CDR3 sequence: CAWIRGGNYGYTF. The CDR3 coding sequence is TGTGCCTGGATAAGGGGCGGGAACTATGGCTACACCTTC.

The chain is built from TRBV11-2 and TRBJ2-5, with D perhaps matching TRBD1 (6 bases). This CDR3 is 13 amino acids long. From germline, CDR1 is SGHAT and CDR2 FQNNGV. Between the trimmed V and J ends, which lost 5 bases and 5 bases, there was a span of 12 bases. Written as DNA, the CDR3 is TGTGCCAGCAGCGCGCACAGGGTGGAGACCCAGTACTTC. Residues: CASSAHRVETQYF.

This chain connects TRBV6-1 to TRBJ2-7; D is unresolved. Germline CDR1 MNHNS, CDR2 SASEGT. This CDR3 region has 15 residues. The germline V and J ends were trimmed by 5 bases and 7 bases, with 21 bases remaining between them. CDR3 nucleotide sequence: TGTGCCAGCAGTACCTCCCCTCTGAACCTTAGGGAGCAGTACTTC. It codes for CASSTSPLNLREQYF.

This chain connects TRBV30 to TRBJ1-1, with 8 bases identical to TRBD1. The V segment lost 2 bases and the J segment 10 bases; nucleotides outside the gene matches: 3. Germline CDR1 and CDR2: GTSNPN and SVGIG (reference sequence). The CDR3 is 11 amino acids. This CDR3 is CAWSRQGRAFF. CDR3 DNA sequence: TGTGCCTGGAGTAGACAGGGGAGAGCTTTCTTT.

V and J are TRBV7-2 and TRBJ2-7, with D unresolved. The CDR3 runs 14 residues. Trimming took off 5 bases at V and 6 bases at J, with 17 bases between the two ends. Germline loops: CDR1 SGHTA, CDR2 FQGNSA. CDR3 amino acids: CASSPRSALFEQYF. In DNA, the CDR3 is TGTGCCAGCAGCCCCCGGTCGGCCCTCTTCGAGCAGTACTTC.

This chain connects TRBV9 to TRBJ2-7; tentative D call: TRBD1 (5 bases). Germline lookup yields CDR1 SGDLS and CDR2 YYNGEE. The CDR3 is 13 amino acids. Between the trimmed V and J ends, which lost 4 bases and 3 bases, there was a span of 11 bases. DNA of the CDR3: TGTGCCAGCAGCCCCAGCAGGGACTACGAGCAGTACTTC. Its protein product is CASSPSRDYEQYF.

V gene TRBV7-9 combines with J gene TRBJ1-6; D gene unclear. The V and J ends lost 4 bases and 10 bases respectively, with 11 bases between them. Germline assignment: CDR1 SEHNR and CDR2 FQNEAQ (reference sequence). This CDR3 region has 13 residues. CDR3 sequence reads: CASSSTNQSPLHF. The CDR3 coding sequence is TGTGCCAGCAGCTCAACCAACCAATCACCCCTCCACTTT.

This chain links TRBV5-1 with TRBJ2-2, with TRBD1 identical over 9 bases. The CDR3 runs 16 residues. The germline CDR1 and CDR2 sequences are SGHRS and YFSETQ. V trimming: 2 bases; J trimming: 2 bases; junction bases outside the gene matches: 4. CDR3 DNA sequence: TGCGCCAGCAGCTTCAAGGGACAGGGCAACACCGGGGAGCTGTTTTTT. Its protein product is CASSFKGQGNTGELFF.

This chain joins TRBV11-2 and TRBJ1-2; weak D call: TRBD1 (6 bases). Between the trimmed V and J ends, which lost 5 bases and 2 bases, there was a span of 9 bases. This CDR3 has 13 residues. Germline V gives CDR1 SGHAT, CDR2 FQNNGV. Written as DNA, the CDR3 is TGTGCCAGCAGCCTACAGGGAAACTATGGCTACACCTTC. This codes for CASSLQGNYGYTF. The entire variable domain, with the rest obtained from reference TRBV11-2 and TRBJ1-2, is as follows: EAGVAQSPRYKIIEKRQSVAFWCNPISGHATLYWYQQILGQGPKLLIQFQNNGVVDDSQLPKDRFSAERLKGVDSTLKIQPAKLEDSAVYLCASSLQGNYGYTFGSGTRLTVV.

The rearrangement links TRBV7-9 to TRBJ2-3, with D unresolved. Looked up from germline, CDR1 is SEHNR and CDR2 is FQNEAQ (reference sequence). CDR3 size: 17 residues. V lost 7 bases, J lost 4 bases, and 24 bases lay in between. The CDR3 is CASTAPKGPAYPDTQYF. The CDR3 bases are TGTGCCAGCACCGCGCCCAAAGGGCCGGCCTACCCAGATACGCAGTATTTT.

The CDR3 spells CASSTGADRSNTIYF. CDR3 DNA sequence: TGTGCCAGCAGCACAGGGGCGGACAGAAGTAACACCATATATTTT. The V call is TRBV7-6, the J call TRBJ1-3, with TRBD1 matching over 7 bases. This CDR3 has 15 residues. CDR1 is SGHVS and CDR2 is FNYEAQ in the germline V gene. The trim removed 5 bases at V and 7 bases at J, leaving 11 bases unmatched.

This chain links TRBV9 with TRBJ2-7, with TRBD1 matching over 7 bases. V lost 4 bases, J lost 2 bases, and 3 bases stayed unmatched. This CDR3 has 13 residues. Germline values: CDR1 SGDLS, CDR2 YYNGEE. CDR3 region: CASSRDRTYEQYF. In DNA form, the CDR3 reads TGTGCCAGCAGCCGGGACAGAACCTACGAGCAGTACTTC.